The next 20 T cell receptor beta chains were all read from a single sample in a study of CD8+ T cells in alopecia areata listed by TCRdb under 2018. Library method: the immunoSEQ multiplex PCR assay. To provide template for TCR sequencing, every sample had RNA extracted and reverse transcribed into cDNA. TCRdb provides this immuneACCESS table in a form limited to in-frame rearrangements. Some clones are lacking; in checked studies, under half of them reflect an unresolved V gene, and why the rest are absent is not known. Within this sample are about 120,000 clones, with about 50% of them counted one time only. Together, the top ten hold roughly 0.5% of the sample. The time point tag for this specimen amounts to: more than three weeks on oral tofacitinib. In the paper's terms, the treatment or condition label means: oral pan-JAK inhibitor, 5-10 mg twice daily. The sequencing used CD4+ T cells sorted from blood, collected at week 4, from a patient treated with tofacitinib. These receptors originate from a human donor with alopecia areata.

The V and J genes are TRBV30 and TRBJ2-7; 8 nucleotides match TRBD1. Germline loops: CDR1 GTSNPN, CDR2 SVGIG (reference sequence). V lost 0 bases and J lost 2; bases outside the gene matches: 3. This CDR3 contains 14 residues. The CDR3 spells CAWSVLQGAYEQYF. The CDR3 DNA reads TGTGCCTGGAGTGTATTACAGGGGGCCTACGAGCAGTACTTC.

CDR3 in DNA: TGCAGCGCCGAAGCGGGAGTGGCAGATACGCAGTATTTT. This sequence encodes CSAEAGVADTQYF. The J gene is TRBJ2-3, the V gene TRBV29-1; TRBD2 aligns across 8 bases. Germline trimming cut 7 bases from V and 4 bases from J; bases unmatched to any gene: 7. In germline, CDR1 is SQVTM, CDR2 ANQGSEA. The CDR3 totals 13 residues.

This sequence joins TRBV29-1 and TRBJ2-5; D uncertain. CDR1 and CDR2 (germline): SQVTM, ANQGSEA. Trimming took 6 bases from V and 5 from J, leaving 16 bases between them. This CDR3 is built from 13 residues. CDR3 coding DNA: TGCAGCGTCCGGAGCGTAATAGTTGAGACCCAGTACTTC. It is translated as CSVRSVIVETQYF.

The rearrangement links TRBV6-6 to TRBJ1-5, with D maybe TRBD1 (5 bases). This CDR3 contains 14 residues. Germline assignment: CDR1 MNHNY and CDR2 SVGAGI (reference sequence). Trimming removed 2 bases at V and 3 bases at J, with 8 bases between. Here the CDR3 reads CASSYAGPNQPQHF. CDR3 sequence (DNA): TGTGCCAGCAGTTACGCAGGGCCCAATCAGCCCCAGCATTTT.

The V gene is TRBV29-1, the J gene TRBJ2-1; D not certain. Deletions cut 6 bases from V and 6 bases from J, with 21 bases between. Germline V lookup: CDR1 SQVTM, CDR2 ANQGSEA. This CDR3 is 15 amino acids long. CDR3 residues: CSVMSLIQRANEQFF. CDR3 DNA sequence: TGCAGCGTCATGTCCCTGATCCAACGGGCCAATGAGCAGTTCTTC.

The chain links TRBV20-1 to TRBJ2-3, with D unresolved. V was shortened by 8 bases and J by 0 bases, with 3 bases between the two germline ends. CDR1 and CDR2 from the germline V gene are DFQATT and SNEGSKA (reference sequence). This CDR3 has 10 residues. CDR3 sequence: CSPSTDTQYF. Here the CDR3 DNA reads TGCAGTCCGAGCACAGATACGCAGTATTTT.

The V gene is TRBV18, the J gene TRBJ1-2; D possibly corresponds to TRBD1 (5 bases). Trimming removed 3 bases at V and 4 bases at J, with 9 bases between. The CDR3 covers 13 residues. Germline assignment: CDR1 KGHSH and CDR2 LQKENI. Here the CDR3 DNA reads TGTGCCAGCTCACCTTCAGGGCCCTATGGCTACACCTTC. It translates to CASSPSGPYGYTF.

Only a few counts were recorded for this clone. J is TRBJ1-5 and V is TRBV18; TRBD1 might be the D (5 bases). Germline CDR1 is KGHSH and CDR2 is LQKENI. CDR3 length equals 13 residues. V lost 1 base and J lost 5, with 6 bases in between. The CDR3 sequence is CASSPQGDQPQHF. The CDR3 bases are TGTGCCAGCTCACCACAAGGGGATCAGCCCCAGCATTTT.

This clone was found a few times. V and J are TRBV6-6 and TRBJ2-7, with TRBD2 matching over 7 bases. J lost 4 bases, V lost 7 bases, and 10 bases had no gene match. The CDR3 has 14 amino acids. Germline CDR1 and CDR2: MNHNY and SVGAGI (reference sequence). The CDR3 region is CASNDGPREYEQYF. The CDR3 nucleotides read TGTGCCAGCAACGACGGGCCGCGGGAGTACGAGCAGTACTTC.

As concerns this clone: This CDR3 is missing its conserved last phenylalanine or tryptophan, likely due to a read error. Because the CDR3's place on the DNA is in doubt, the DNA is left out and the CDR3 is given as listed by TCRdb. This sequence joins TRBV23-1 and TRBJ2-4; no check of the table's D call, TRBD2, against the DNA was made. TRBV23-1 qualifies as an ORF whose function is uncertain. The length of the CDR3 is 8 amino acids, counting both ends. CDR3 region: CASSQKPY.

The chain joins TRBV19 to TRBJ2-1; D perhaps matches TRBD1 (6 bases). V was shortened by 7 bases and J by 0 bases, with 16 bases between the two germline ends. The CDR3 runs 16 residues. Germline V gene data show CDR1 as LNHDA and CDR2 as SQIVND (reference sequence). This CDR3 is CASTTDSRISYNEQFF. The CDR3 bases are TGTGCCAGTACCACGGACAGCCGAATCTCCTACAATGAGCAGTTCTTC.

This chain connects TRBV7-3 to TRBJ2-7; TRBD2 matches 8 bases. CDR1 is SGHTA and CDR2 is FQGTGA in the germline V gene. This CDR3 comprises 15 residues. J was trimmed by 3 bases and V by 5 bases; bases with no gene match: 9. As DNA, the CDR3 is TGTGCCAGCAGCCCTCGGGGGGGCCCAAACTACGAGCAGTACTTC. Residues: CASSPRGGPNYEQYF.

On this clone itself: A junction boundary mismatches the germline segment, possibly from a read error. The rearrangement uses TRBV5-1 and TRBJ1-2; tentatively, D is TRBD1 (5 bases). Germline-derived CDR1 and CDR2 are SGHRS and YFSETQ. This CDR3 contains 15 residues. The CDR3 region is CASSLAADNSRSISF. In nucleotides, the CDR3 is TGCGCCAGCAGCTTGGCCGCGGACAATAGTAGGAGTATCTCCTTC.

CDR3 sequence reads: CASRDRAQGGYGYTF. The CDR3 coding sequence is TGTGCCAGCAGGGACAGGGCCCAGGGAGGCTATGGCTACACCTTC. The V call is TRBV2, the J call TRBJ1-2, with 8 bases that match TRBD1. The trim removed 6 bases at V and 4 bases at J, leaving 10 bases unmatched. This CDR3 region has 15 residues. Germline CDR1 SNHLY, CDR2 FYNNEI.

Comment on this clone: This CDR3 is also generated by other DNA sequences in the sample. V and J are TRBV30 and TRBJ1-2; D ambiguous. Trimming stripped 0 bases from V and 2 bases from J, with 7 bases between. Germline CDR1 GTSNPN, CDR2 SVGIG (reference sequence). The CDR3 runs to 13 residues. In DNA, the CDR3 is TGTGCCTGGAGTGTAGGCCAGAACTATGGCTACACCTTC. Its translation: CAWSVGQNYGYTF.

J is TRBJ1-5 and V is TRBV7-9; 7 nucleotides align to TRBD1. V trimming: 5 bases; J trimming: 2 bases; junction bases outside the gene matches: 3. Germline loops: CDR1 SEHNR, CDR2 FQNEAQ (reference sequence). This CDR3 region has 14 residues. CDR3: CASSQGTGNQPQHF. The CDR3 bases are TGTGCCAGCAGCCAAGGGACAGGCAATCAGCCCCAGCATTTT. Together with reference TRBV7-9 and TRBJ1-5, the CDR3 gives the full variable domain: DTGVSQNPRHKITKRGQNVTFRCDPISEHNRLYWYRQTLGQGPEFLTYFQNEAQLEKSRLLSDRFSAERPKGSFSTLEIQRTEQGDSAMYLCASSQGTGNQPQHFGDGTRLSIL.

This clone appeared a single time. This chain joins TRBV2 and TRBJ1-6; 9 bases align to TRBD1. Germline V gene lookup returns CDR1 SNHLY and CDR2 FYNNEI. V lost 3 bases, J lost 8 bases, and 17 bases stayed unmatched. The CDR3 contains 19 residues. The CDR3 bases are TGTGCCAGCAGTGACGTCGACAGGGGGTTTAGTTCCGCTGATTCACCCCTCCACTTT. This sequence encodes CASSDVDRGFSSADSPLHF.

The chain links TRBV29-1 to TRBJ2-3, with 9 nucleotides matching TRBD2. J gave up 1 base and V 3 bases, and 8 bases lay outside the gene matches. Germline V gene data show CDR1 as SQVTM and CDR2 as ANQGSEA. The CDR3 covers 16 residues. The CDR3, as DNA: TGCAGCGTTGATGGGCGGGAGGGCCGAGGCACAGATACGCAGTATTTT. Translation gives CSVDGREGRGTDTQYF.

The V and J genes are TRBV5-1 and TRBJ2-7; 8 nucleotides align to TRBD1. J lost 3 bases, V lost 3 bases, and 8 bases had no gene match. The CDR3 is made up of 15 amino acids. Germline CDR1 SGHRS, CDR2 YFSETQ. The DNA of the CDR3 is TGCGCCAGCAGCTACTTCGACAGGGGAGGCTACGAGCAGTACTTC. Translating it yields CASSYFDRGGYEQYF.

The chain employs TRBV30 and TRBJ1-5, with D tentatively TRBD1 (6 bases). Trimming left V 2 bases short and J 5 bases short, with 16 bases between. Germline assignment: CDR1 GTSNPN and CDR2 SVGIG (reference sequence). The CDR3 consists of 15 residues. Written as DNA, the CDR3 is TGTGCCTGGAGTCCATCCCCGGGACAACATCAGCCCCAGCATTTT. Residues: CAWSPSPGQHQPQHF. Filled out from reference TRBV30 and TRBJ1-5, the complete variable domain reads SQTIHQWPATLVQPVGSPLSLECTVEGTSNPNLYWYRQAAGRGLQLLFYSVGIGQISSEVPQNLSASRPQDRQFILSSKKLLLSDSGFYLCAWSPSPGQHQPQHFGDGTRLSIL.